Reported below is one TCR beta chain. The CDR3 is made up of 15 amino acids. Germline CDR1 MNHEY, CDR2 SVGAGI. Trimming removed 2 bases from V and 1 base from J, with 8 bases in between. Profiling relied on immunoSEQ multiplex PCR, and the TCRdb table lists in-frame clones only, not all of them. The sample has 50,000 to 65,000 clones; about 90% are singletons. This entry belongs to a study of early stage breast cancer tumors. The sample was blood. The TCR originated in a person aged 65 to 79 with breast cancer. J is TRBJ2-2 and V is TRBV6-5; D may be TRBD1 (5 bases). The CDR3 sequence is CASSYRGWNTGELFF. CDR3 in DNA: TGTGCCAGCAGTTACAGGGGTTGGAACACCGGGGAGCTGTTTTTT.